This T cell receptor beta chain is from a study of OX40 agonist ivuxolimab in advanced cancers. Study-level background: As their treatment, patients were administered ivuxolimab, an agonistic anti-OX40 (CD134) antibody. Cancers in dose escalation were hepatocellular, melanoma, renal cell and head and neck.

The CDR3 covers 16 residues. V was cut by 0 bases and J by 6 bases, with 17 bases left in between. Germline CDR1 is LNHDA and CDR2 is SQIVND (reference sequence). In regard to this clone: What it binds is not known.

Clones were read by immunoSEQ multiplex PCR, and TCRdb kept only the in-frame ones, dropping some. There are around 94,000 clones in the sample; about 93% occur only once, and over 0.8% lies in the top ten. Study results and caveats: In CD8+ T cells, expanded clones were on average more numerous than in CD4+. Determination of antigen specificity was not performed for the expanded peripheral T cells.

The gene calls are TRBV19 and TRBJ1-2; no firm D call. The specimen was CD4+ or CD8+ T cells sorted from blood, collected in a trial of the OX40 agonist ivuxolimab. The source is an adult with an advanced solid tumor such as melanoma, head and neck, liver or kidney cancer. CDR3 coding DNA: TGTGCCAGTAGTATAGATCGGGCTCGCGGGCTTCATGGCTACACCTTC. Its translation is CASSIDRARGLHGYTF.